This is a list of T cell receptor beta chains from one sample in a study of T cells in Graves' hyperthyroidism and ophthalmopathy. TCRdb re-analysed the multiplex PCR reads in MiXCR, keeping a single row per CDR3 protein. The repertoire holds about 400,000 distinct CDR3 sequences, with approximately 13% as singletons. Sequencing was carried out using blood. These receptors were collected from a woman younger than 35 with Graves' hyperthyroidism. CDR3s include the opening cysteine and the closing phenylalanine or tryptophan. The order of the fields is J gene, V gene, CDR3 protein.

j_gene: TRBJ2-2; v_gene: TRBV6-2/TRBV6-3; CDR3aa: CASRPAGTGYNTGELFF
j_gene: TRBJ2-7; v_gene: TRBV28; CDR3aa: CASSHGRGPYEQYF
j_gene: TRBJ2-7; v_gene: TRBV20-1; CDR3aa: CSAPRENSYEQYF
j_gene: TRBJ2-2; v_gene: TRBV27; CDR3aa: CASSFGTQNTGELFF
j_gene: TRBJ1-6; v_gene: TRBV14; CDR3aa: CASSQAGSSPLHF
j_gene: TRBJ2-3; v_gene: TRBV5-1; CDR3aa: CASSLAIGGRSRTDTQYF
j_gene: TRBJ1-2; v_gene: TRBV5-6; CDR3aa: CASSLAFPWTGDGYTF
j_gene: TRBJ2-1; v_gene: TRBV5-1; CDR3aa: CASSPRDRGSGEQFF
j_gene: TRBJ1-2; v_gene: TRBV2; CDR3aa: CASSDYGYTF
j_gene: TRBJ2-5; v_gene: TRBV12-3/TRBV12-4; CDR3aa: CASKGTGGMETQYF
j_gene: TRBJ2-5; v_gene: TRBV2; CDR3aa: CASNDSLHQETQYF
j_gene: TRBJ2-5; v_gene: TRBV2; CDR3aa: CASRGLAGGHETQYF
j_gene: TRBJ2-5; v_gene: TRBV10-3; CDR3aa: CAIRRQGTQETQYF
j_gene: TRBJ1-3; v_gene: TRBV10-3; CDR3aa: CAIRRQNSSSGNTIYF